Only a few counts were recorded for the clone carrying this T cell receptor (beta chain). The antigen remains undetermined. This specimen comes from a study of CD8+ T cells in alopecia areata. Study-wide findings and caveats: The link between baseline CD8+ expansion and response remains uncertain with one nonresponder.

With V trimmed by 3 bases and J by 3 bases, 4 bases remained unmatched. Germline loops: CDR1 KGHSH, CDR2 LQKENI. This CDR3 region has 14 residues. Extracted RNA was reverse transcribed, and the resulting cDNA served as sequencing template. Some clones are missing from TCRdb's copy, which holds only in-frame ones; the method was immunoSEQ multiplex PCR. The sample carries a few hundred thousand clones, more than 60% recorded once. Treatment defined: oral pan-JAK inhibitor, 5-10 mg twice daily. The J gene is TRBJ1-2, the V gene TRBV18; the match to TRBD1 covers 7 bases. The starting material was CD4+ T cells sorted from blood, obtained at approximately week 42, from a patient treated with tofacitinib. The sequence was obtained from a human donor with alopecia areata. Written as DNA, the CDR3 is TGTGCCAGCTCACCTAGTACAGGGGACTATGGCTACACCTTC. Translation gives CASSPSTGDYGYTF.